This TCR beta chain derives from a study of T-cell reconstitution after alpha-beta-depleted transplantation in children. Construction of the TCRbeta library involved unique molecular identifiers. TCRdb redid the calling of the PCR reads with MiXCR, one entry per CDR3 protein. The sample consists of fewer than 550,000 distinct CDR3 sequences, over 9.5% of them appearing once. This sequence originates from a female patient younger than 10 who had a stem cell transplant for aplastic anemia, so the T cells may come from the graft donor. This specimen was PBMCs, mostly from graft donor cells, taken 180 days after TCRalphabeta/CD19-depleted stem cell transplant.

CDR3 loop: CATRYSGYINEQFF. The DNA of the CDR3 is TGTGCCACCCGATATTCAGGTTACATCAATGAGCAGTTCTTC. This chain links TRBV27 with TRBJ2-1; D gene ambiguous. The CDR3 spans 14 residues. V lost 10 bases and J lost 6, with 19 bases in between. Germline V gene lookup returns CDR1 MNHEY and CDR2 SMNVEV (reference sequence).